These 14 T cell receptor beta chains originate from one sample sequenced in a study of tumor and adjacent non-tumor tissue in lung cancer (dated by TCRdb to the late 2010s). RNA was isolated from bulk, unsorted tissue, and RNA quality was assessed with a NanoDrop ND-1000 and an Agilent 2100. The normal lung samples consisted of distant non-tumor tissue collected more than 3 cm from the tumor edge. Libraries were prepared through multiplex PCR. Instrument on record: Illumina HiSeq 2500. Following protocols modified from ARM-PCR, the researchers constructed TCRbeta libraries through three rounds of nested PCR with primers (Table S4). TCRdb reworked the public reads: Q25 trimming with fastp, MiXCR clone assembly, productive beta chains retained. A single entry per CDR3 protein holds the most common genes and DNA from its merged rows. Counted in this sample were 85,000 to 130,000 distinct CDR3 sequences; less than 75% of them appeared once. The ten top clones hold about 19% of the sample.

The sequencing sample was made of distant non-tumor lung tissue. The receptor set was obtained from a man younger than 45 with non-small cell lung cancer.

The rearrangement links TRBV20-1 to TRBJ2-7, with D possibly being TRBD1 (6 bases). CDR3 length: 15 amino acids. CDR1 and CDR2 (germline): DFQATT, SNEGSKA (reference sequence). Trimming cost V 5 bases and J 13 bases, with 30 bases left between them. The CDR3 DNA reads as TGCAGTGCTCTACGACATGATCAGGGGCACTACGAGCCATACTTC. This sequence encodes CSALRHDQGHYEPYF.

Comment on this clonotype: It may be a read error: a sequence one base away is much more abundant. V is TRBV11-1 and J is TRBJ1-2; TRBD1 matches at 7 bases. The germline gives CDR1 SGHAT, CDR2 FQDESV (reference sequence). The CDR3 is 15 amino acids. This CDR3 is CGSSTLGQALYGYTF. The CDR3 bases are TGTGGCAGCAGCACCCTCGGACAGGCCCTCTATGGCTACACCTTC.

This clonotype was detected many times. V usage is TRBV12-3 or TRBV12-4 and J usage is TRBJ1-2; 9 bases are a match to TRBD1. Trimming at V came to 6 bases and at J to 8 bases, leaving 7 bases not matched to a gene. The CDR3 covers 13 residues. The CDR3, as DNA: TGTGCCAGCAGGTTACAGGGGGCGGAGGGCTACACCTTC. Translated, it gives CASRLQGAEGYTF.

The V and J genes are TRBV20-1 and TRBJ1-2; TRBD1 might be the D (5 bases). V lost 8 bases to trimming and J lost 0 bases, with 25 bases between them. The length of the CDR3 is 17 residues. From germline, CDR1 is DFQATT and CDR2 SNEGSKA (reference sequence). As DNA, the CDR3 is TGCAGTACTGGAGATGAGGGGCAGCCCAACTCTAACTATGGCTACACCTTC. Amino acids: CSTGDEGQPNSNYGYTF.

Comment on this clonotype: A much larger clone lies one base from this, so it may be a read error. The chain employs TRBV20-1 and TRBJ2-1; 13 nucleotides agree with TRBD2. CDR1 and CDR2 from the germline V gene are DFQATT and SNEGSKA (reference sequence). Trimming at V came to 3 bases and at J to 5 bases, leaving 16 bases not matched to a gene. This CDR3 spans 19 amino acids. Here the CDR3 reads CSARDRGSYGLAGDNEQFF. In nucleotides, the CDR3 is TGCAGTGCTAGGGACCGGGGCAGCTACGGACTAGCGGGAGACAATGAGCAGTTCTTC.

The CDR3 region has the DNA TGTGCCAGCAGCCCCCCGGGACTAGCGGGGGCCGGCACAAATGCGCAGTATTTT. Protein sequence: CASSPPGLAGAGTNAQYF. The genes are TRBV5-4 and TRBJ2-3; 14 bases are shared with TRBD2. The CDR3 covers 18 residues. Per the germline V gene, CDR1 is SGHNT and CDR2 is YYREEE (reference sequence). Trimming cost V 4 bases and J 10 bases; bases outside gene matches: 17.

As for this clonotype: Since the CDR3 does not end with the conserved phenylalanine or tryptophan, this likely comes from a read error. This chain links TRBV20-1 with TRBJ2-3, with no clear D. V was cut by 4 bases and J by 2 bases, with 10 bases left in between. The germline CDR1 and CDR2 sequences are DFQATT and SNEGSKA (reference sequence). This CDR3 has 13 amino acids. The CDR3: CSATFKHTDTQYS. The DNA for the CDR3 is TGCAGTGCTACTTTCAAGCACACAGATACGCAGTATTCT.

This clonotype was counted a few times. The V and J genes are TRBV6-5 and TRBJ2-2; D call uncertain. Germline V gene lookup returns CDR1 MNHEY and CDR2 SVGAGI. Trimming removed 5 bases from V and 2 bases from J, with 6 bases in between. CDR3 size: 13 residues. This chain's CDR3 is CASSTPNTGELFF. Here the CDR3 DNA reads TGTGCCAGCAGTACCCCCAACACCGGGGAGCTGTTTTTT.

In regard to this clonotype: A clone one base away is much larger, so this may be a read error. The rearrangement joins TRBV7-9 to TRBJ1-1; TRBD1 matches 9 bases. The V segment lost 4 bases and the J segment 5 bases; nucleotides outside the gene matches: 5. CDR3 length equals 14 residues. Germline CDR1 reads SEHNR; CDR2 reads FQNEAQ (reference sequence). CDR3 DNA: TGTGCCAGCAGCTCACAGGGGGCGATGACTGAAGCTTTCTTT. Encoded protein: CASSSQGAMTEAFF.

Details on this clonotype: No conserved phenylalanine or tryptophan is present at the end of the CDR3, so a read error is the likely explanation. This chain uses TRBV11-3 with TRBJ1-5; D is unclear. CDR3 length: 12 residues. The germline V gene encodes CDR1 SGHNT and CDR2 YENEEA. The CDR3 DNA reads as TGTACCAGCAGCCGCGGGGATCAGCCCCAGCATCTT. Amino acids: CTSSRGDQPQHL.

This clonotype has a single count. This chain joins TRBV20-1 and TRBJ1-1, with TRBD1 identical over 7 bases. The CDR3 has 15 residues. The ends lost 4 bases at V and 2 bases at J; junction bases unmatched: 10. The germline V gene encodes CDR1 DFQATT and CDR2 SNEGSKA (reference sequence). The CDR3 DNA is TGCAGTGCTATCCTCATACAGGGGCCTAACACTGAAGCTTTCTTT. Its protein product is CSAILIQGPNTEAFF.

CDR3 in DNA: TGTGCCAGGAGATCCGGGGGGCACCCCTACGAGCAGTACTTC. The encoded protein is CARRSGGHPYEQYF. V gene TRBV6-2 or TRBV6-3 combines with J gene TRBJ2-7; D is perhaps TRBD2 (7 bases). The CDR3 is 14 amino acids. V was pared by 9 bases and J by 2 bases, with 17 bases between. Germline loops: CDR1 MNHEY, CDR2 SVGEGT.

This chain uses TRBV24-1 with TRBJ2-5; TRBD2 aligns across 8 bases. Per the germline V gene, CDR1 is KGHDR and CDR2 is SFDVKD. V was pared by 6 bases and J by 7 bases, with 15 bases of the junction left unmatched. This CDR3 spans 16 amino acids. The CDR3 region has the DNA TGTGCCACCAGTAACCCAAGCGGGAGTCTATCGGTGACCCAGTACTTC. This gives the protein CATSNPSGSLSVTQYF.

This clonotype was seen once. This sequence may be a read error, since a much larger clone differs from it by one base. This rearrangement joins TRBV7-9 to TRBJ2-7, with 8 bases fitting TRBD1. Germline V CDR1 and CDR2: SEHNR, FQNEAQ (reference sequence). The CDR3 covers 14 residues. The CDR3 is CVSSLTGAVGEQYF. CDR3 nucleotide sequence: TGTGTCAGCAGCTTGACAGGGGCGGTTGGGGAGCAGTACTTC.